This TCR beta chain was captured by sequencing in a study of low-dose radiotherapy and immunotherapy resistance in tumors. Overall study context: One day before radiation and immunotherapy, intravenous cyclophosphamide 200 mg/m2 was administered, with this repeated every two weeks.

As for time point: after trial treatment. Stated treatment: LDRT plus nivolumab, ipilimumab, low-dose cyclophosphamide and aspirin (RACIN trial). Enrollment required an advanced solid tumor negative for tumor-infiltrating lymphocytes. On this clonotype itself: One junction end disagrees with the germline gene, perhaps due to a read error.

The CDR3 covers 15 residues. CDR1 is SEHNR and CDR2 is FQNEAQ in the germline V gene (reference sequence). TRAV and TRBV primers primed cDNA for both TCRalpha and TCRbeta. With a constant-region primer and a V-primer adapter, TCRs were subjected to 20 PCR cycles of amplification. TCRdb passed the reads through MiXCR, listing each CDR3 protein once. This sample has tens of thousands of distinct CDR3 sequences; approximately 26% occur once, and the top ten carry 9.5% to 13%. The chain combines TRBV7-9 with TRBJ2-3; the D gene is possibly TRBD1 (6 bases). The receptor was isolated from a male donor with prostate cancer. The material was PBMCs, obtained after low-dose radiotherapy plus immunotherapy. The DNA of the CDR3 is TGTGCCAGCAGCTCAGGGGCAGGGAGCATAGATACGCAGTATTTT. Translation: CASSSGAGSIDTQYF.